Listed below are T cell receptor beta chains from one sample, sequenced in a study of T cells in Graves' hyperthyroidism and ophthalmopathy. TCRdb re-analysed the multiplex PCR reads in MiXCR, keeping a single row per CDR3 protein. The sample has hundreds of thousands of distinct CDR3 sequences, around 13% seen once. What was sequenced was blood. The receptors here all came from a woman aged 18-30 years with Graves' hyperthyroidism. Both conserved end residues are part of each CDR3. A D gene is named only where the DNA matches it firmly. Clone size is stated in some rows and not others, as once, few, many or a class when expanded.

v_call: TRBV28; j_call: TRBJ1-1; d_call: NA; clone_size: many; cdr3_nt: TGTGCCAGCAGTTACCCGGGGGCTAATGAGGCTTTCTTT; cdr3_aa: CASSYPGANEAFF
v_call: TRBV11-1; j_call: TRBJ2-2; d_call: NA; clone_size: many; cdr3_nt: TGTGCCAGCAGCCAGGGTCCAGAGACCGGGGAGCTGTTTTTT; cdr3_aa: CASSQGPETGELFF
v_call: TRBV28; j_call: TRBJ2-7; d_call: NA; clone_size: NA; cdr3_nt: TGTGCCAGCAGCCGACAGATCAACTACGAGCAGTACTTC; cdr3_aa: CASSRQINYEQYF
v_call: TRBV10-3; j_call: TRBJ1-2; d_call: NA; clone_size: many; cdr3_nt: TGTGCCATCAGTGGAACAGGGTTCTATGGCTACACCTTC; cdr3_aa: CAISGTGFYGYTF
v_call: TRBV18; j_call: TRBJ2-7; d_call: NA; clone_size: NA; cdr3_nt: TGTGCCAGCTCATCACAATCAGACTCCTACGAGCAGTACTTC; cdr3_aa: CASSSQSDSYEQYF
v_call: TRBV5-4; j_call: TRBJ1-4; d_call: NA; clone_size: NA; cdr3_nt: TGTGCCAGCGCCCCTGACCAGCGTGAAAAACTGTTTTTT; cdr3_aa: CASAPDQREKLFF
v_call: TRBV5-1; j_call: TRBJ2-3; d_call: NA; clone_size: many; cdr3_nt: TGCGCCAGCAGAGTAAGCGGAGATAGCACAGATACGCAGTATTTT; cdr3_aa: CASRVSGDSTDTQYF
v_call: TRBV2; j_call: TRBJ1-1; d_call: TRBD1; clone_size: few; cdr3_nt: TGTGCCAGCATGAGGCAGTCAGGGGGACTATCTTTCTTT; cdr3_aa: CASMRQSGGLSFF
v_call: TRBV28; j_call: TRBJ2-3; d_call: NA; clone_size: few; cdr3_nt: TGTGCCAGCAGTTTGAGTATCAGCCTTGGGGGAGATACGCAGTATTTT; cdr3_aa: CASSLSISLGGDTQYF
v_call: TRBV6-2/TRBV6-3; j_call: TRBJ2-7; d_call: NA; clone_size: few; cdr3_nt: TGTGCCAGCAGTTATTCGTATGGAGCCTACGAGCAGTACTTC; cdr3_aa: CASSYSYGAYEQYF
v_call: TRBV7-9; j_call: TRBJ2-5; d_call: NA; clone_size: many; cdr3_nt: TGTGCCAGCAGCTCGCAGAACCAAGAGACCCAGTACTTC; cdr3_aa: CASSSQNQETQYF
v_call: TRBV7-9; j_call: TRBJ1-2; d_call: TRBD1; clone_size: NA; cdr3_nt: TGTGCCAGCAGCCAATCCCCGGGACAGGGAACCTATGGCTACACCTTC; cdr3_aa: CASSQSPGQGTYGYTF
v_call: TRBV19; j_call: TRBJ1-2; d_call: NA; clone_size: NA; cdr3_nt: TGTGCCAGTAGTATAGGGGAAGGGAGGACATACTATGGCTACACCTTC; cdr3_aa: CASSIGEGRTYYGYTF
v_call: TRBV19; j_call: TRBJ1-1; d_call: TRBD1; clone_size: NA; cdr3_nt: TGTGCCAGTAGTAGGGGGGTAGGACAGGGGGACCCTTTGGGGGCTGAAGCTTTCTTT; cdr3_aa: CASSRGVGQGDPLGAEAFF
v_call: TRBV11-1; j_call: TRBJ1-1; d_call: NA; clone_size: many; cdr3_nt: TGTGCCAGCAGCTTAAGAGGTTCGAGCCCCGGCCCTGAAGCTTTCTTT; cdr3_aa: CASSLRGSSPGPEAFF
v_call: TRBV19; j_call: TRBJ2-2; d_call: TRBD2; clone_size: many; cdr3_nt: TGTGCCAGTAGAACGACTAGCGGGAGAGTCACCGGGGAGCTGTTTTTT; cdr3_aa: CASRTTSGRVTGELFF
v_call: TRBV19; j_call: TRBJ2-1; d_call: TRBD2; clone_size: few; cdr3_nt: TGTGCCAGTAGTCCTCCTAGCGGGAGACAAAATGAGCAGTTCTTC; cdr3_aa: CASSPPSGRQNEQFF
v_call: TRBV6-2/TRBV6-3; j_call: TRBJ2-4; d_call: TRBD1; clone_size: many; cdr3_nt: TGTGCCAGCAGCTCGAGACAGGGGACGCTAGCCAAAAACATTCAGTACTTC; cdr3_aa: CASSSRQGTLAKNIQYF
v_call: TRBV5-5; j_call: TRBJ2-4; d_call: NA; clone_size: few; cdr3_nt: TGTGCCAGCAGCTCCCCGGTAGGGAAAGGACAGTACTTC; cdr3_aa: CASSSPVGKGQYF
v_call: TRBV12-3/TRBV12-4; j_call: TRBJ2-1; d_call: TRBD1; clone_size: many; cdr3_nt: TGTGCCAGCAGTCGGACAGGCCCCTTGGTGGGTGAGCAGTTCTTC; cdr3_aa: CASSRTGPLVGEQFF
v_call: TRBV28; j_call: TRBJ1-1; d_call: NA; clone_size: few; cdr3_nt: TGTGCCAGCAGTTTGTCAAACTTGAACACTGAAGCTTTCTTT; cdr3_aa: CASSLSNLNTEAFF
v_call: TRBV6-1; j_call: TRBJ2-7; d_call: NA; clone_size: many; cdr3_nt: TGTGCCAGCAGTGAAGGGCAGGTCTACGAGCAGTACTTC; cdr3_aa: CASSEGQVYEQYF
v_call: TRBV7-9; j_call: TRBJ1-3; d_call: NA; clone_size: NA; cdr3_nt: TGTGCCAGCATCGCTTATCCTACGAACACCATATATTTT; cdr3_aa: CASIAYPTNTIYF
v_call: TRBV13; j_call: TRBJ2-3; d_call: TRBD1; clone_size: NA; cdr3_nt: TGTGCCAGCAGCCCAGGGACAGGGAACACAGATACGCAGTATTTT; cdr3_aa: CASSPGTGNTDTQYF